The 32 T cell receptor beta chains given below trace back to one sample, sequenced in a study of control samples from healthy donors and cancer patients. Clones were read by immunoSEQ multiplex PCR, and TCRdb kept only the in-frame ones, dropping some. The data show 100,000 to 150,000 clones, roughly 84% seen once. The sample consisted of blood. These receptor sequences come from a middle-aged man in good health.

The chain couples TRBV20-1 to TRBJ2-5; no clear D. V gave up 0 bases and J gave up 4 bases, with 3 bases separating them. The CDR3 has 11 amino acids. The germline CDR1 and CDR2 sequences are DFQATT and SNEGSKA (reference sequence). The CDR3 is CSARDTETQYF. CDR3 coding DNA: TGCAGTGCTAGAGATACAGAGACCCAGTACTTC.

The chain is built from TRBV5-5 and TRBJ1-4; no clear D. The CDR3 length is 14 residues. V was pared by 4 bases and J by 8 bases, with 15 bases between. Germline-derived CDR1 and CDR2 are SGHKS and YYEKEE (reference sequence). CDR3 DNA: TGTGCCAGCAGCACCATAACCCTAGGAGAAAAACTGTTTTTT. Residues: CASSTITLGEKLFF.

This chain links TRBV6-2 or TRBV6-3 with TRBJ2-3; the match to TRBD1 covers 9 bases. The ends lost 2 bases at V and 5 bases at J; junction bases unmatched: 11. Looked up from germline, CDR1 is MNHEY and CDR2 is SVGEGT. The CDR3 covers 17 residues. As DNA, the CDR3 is TGTGCCAGCAGTTACGGCCGGGACAGGGTGCCCATAGATACGCAGTATTTT. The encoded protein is CASSYGRDRVPIDTQYF.

The CDR3 nucleotides are TGTGCCAGCAGTACGAGGTTCCTAGCCAAAAACATTCAGTACTTC. This sequence encodes CASSTRFLAKNIQYF. The chain links TRBV6-5 to TRBJ2-4; D not resolved. V was trimmed by 5 bases and J by 0 bases, leaving 11 bases between them. Germline values: CDR1 MNHEY, CDR2 SVGAGI. The CDR3 sequence is 15 residues long.

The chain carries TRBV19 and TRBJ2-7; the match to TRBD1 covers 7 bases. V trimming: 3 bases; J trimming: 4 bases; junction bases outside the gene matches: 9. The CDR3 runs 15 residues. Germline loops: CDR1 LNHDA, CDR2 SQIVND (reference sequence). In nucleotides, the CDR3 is TGTGCCAGTAGTATCGCGAGACAGGGATTATACGAGCAGTACTTC. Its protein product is CASSIARQGLYEQYF.

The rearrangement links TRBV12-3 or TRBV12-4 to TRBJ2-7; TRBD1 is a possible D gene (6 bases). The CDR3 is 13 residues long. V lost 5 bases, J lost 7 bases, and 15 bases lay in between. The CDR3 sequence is CASSTQGIREQYF. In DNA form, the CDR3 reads TGTGCCAGCAGTACACAGGGAATAAGGGAGCAGTACTTC.

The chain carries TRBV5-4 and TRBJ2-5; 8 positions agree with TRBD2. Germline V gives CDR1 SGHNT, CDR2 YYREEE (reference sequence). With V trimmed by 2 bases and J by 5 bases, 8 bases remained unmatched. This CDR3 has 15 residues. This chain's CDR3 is CASSFDGGARETQYF. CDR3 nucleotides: TGTGCCAGCAGCTTCGACGGGGGGGCGAGGGAGACCCAGTACTTC.

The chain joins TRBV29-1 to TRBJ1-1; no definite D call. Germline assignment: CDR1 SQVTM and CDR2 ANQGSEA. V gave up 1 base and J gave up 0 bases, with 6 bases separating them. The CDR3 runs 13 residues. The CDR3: CSVEGGLNTEAFF. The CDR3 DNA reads TGCAGCGTTGAAGGAGGGCTGAACACTGAAGCTTTCTTT.

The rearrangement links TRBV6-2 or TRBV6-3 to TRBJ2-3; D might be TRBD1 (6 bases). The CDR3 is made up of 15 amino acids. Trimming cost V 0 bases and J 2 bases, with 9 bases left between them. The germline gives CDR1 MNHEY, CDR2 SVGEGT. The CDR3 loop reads CASSYSWGHTDTQYF. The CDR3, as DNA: TGTGCCAGCAGTTACTCGTGGGGGCACACAGATACGCAGTATTTT.

In DNA, the CDR3 is TGTGCCAGCAGTGATTCGGGCAACTACCTGTCACCCCTCCACTTT. Its protein is CASSDSGNYLSPLHF. The chain recombines TRBV6-1 with TRBJ1-6; D is unclear. This CDR3 has 15 residues. V was clipped by 3 bases and J by 10 bases, with 16 bases between them. CDR1 is MNHNS and CDR2 is SASEGT in the germline V gene.

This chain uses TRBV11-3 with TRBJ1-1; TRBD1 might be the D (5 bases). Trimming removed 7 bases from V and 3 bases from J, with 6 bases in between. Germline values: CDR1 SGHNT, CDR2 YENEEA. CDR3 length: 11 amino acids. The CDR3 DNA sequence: TGTGCCAGCATGGGGGACACTGAAGCTTTCTTT. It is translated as CASMGDTEAFF. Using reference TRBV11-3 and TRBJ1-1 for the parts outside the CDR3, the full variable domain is EAGVVQSPRYKIIEKKQPVAFWCNPISGHNTLYWYLQNLGQGPELLIRYENEEAVDDSQLPKDRFSAERLKGVDSTLKIQPAELGDSAVYLCASMGDTEAFFGQGTRLTVV.

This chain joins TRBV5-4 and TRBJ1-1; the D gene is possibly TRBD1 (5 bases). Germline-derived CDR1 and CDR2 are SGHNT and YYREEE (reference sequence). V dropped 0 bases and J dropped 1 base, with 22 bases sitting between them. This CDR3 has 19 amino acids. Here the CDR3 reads CASSLVRHQIPGGNTEAFF. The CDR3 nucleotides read TGTGCCAGCAGCTTGGTCAGACACCAGATTCCCGGGGGGAACACTGAAGCTTTCTTT.

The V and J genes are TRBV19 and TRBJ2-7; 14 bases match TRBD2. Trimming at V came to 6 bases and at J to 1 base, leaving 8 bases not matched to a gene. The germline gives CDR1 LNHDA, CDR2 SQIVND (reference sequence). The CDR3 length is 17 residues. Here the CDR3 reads CASRRTSGGILSYEQYF. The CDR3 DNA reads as TGTGCCAGTAGAAGGACTAGCGGGGGGATCCTTTCCTACGAGCAGTACTTC. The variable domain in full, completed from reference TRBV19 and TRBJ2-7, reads DGGITQSPKYLFRKEGQNVTLSCEQNLNHDAMYWYRQDPGQGLRLIYYSQIVNDFQKGDIAEGYSVSREKKESFPLTVTSAQKNPTAFYLCASRRTSGGILSYEQYFGPGTRLTVT.

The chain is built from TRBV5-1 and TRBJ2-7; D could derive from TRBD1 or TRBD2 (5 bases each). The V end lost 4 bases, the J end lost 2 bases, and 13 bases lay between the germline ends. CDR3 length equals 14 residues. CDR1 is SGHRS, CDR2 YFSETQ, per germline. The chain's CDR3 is CASSIAQGPYEQYF. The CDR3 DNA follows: TGCGCCAGCAGCATCGCGCAGGGACCCTACGAGCAGTACTTC. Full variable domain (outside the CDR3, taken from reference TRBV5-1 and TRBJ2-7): KAGVTQTPRYLIKTRGQQVTLSCSPISGHRSVSWYQQTPGQGLQFLFEYFSETQRNKGNFPGRFSGRQFSNSRSEMNVSTLELGDSALYLCASSIAQGPYEQYFGPGTRLTVT.

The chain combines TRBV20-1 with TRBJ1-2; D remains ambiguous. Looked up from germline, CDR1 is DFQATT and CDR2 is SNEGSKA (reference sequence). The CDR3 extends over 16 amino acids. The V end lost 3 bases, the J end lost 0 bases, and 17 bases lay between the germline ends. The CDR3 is CSASYVRGLANYGYTF. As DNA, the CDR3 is TGCAGTGCTAGTTATGTCAGAGGGTTAGCTAACTATGGCTACACCTTC.

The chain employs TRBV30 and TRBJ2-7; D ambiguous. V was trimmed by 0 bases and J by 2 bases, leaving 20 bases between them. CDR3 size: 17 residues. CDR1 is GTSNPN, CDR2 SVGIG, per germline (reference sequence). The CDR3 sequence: CAWSVPPVWDLTYEQYF. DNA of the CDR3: TGTGCCTGGAGTGTACCCCCAGTTTGGGATTTGACCTACGAGCAGTACTTC.

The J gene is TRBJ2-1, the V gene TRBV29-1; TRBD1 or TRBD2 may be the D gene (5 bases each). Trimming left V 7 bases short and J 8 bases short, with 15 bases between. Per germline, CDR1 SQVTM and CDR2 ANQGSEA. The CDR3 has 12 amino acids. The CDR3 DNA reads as TGCAGCGCAGAGAAGGGGACCCATGAGCAGTTCTTC. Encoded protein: CSAEKGTHEQFF.

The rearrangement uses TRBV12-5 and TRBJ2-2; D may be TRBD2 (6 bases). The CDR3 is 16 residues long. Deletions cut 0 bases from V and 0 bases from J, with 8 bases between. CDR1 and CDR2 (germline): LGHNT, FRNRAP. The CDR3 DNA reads TGTGCTAGTGGTTTGGTACGGGGGACGAACACCGGGGAGCTGTTTTTT. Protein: CASGLVRGTNTGELFF. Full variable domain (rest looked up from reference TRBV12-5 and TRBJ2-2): DARVTQTPRHKVTEMGQEVTMRCQPILGHNTVFWYRQTMMQGLELLAYFRNRAPLDDSGMPKDRFSAEMPDATLATLKIQPSEPRDSAVYFCASGLVRGTNTGELFFGEGSRLTVL.

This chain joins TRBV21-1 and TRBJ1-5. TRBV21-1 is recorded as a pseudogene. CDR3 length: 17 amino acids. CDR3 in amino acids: CASSTPLISASDQPQHF. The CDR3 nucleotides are TGTGCCAGCAGCACCCCCTTGATCAGCGCTTCCGATCAGCCCCAGCATTTT.

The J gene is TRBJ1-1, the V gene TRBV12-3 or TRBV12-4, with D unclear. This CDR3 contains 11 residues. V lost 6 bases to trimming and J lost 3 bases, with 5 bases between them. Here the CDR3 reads CASRSYTEAFF. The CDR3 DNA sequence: TGTGCCAGCAGGTCCTACACTGAAGCTTTCTTT.

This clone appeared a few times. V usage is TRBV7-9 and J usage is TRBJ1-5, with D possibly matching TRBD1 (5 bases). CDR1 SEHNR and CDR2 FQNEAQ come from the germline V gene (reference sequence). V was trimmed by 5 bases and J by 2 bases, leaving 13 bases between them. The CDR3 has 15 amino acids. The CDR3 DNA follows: TGTGCCAGCAGCCGCGGGGGGGGTGGCAATCAGCCCCAGCATTTT. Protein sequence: CASSRGGGGNQPQHF.

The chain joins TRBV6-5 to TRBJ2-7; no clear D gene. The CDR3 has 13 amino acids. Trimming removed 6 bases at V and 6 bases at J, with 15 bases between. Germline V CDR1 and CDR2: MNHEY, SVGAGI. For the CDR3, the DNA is TGTGCCAGCAGAAACGGGCTAGGGTCCGAGCAGTACTTC. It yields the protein CASRNGLGSEQYF.

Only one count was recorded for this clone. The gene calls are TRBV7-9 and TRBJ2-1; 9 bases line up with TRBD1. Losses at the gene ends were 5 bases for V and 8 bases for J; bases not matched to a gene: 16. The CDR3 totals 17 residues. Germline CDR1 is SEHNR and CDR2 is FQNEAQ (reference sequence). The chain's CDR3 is CASSAVRAGQGIDEQFF. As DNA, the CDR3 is TGTGCCAGCAGCGCTGTTCGTGCGGGACAGGGTATTGATGAGCAGTTCTTC.

CDR3 region: CASSLVGGGWTSTDTQYF. The CDR3 bases are TGTGCCAGCAGCTTAGTGGGGGGGGGCTGGACTAGCACAGATACGCAGTATTTT. The rearrangement joins TRBV7-2 to TRBJ2-3, with a weak D call TRBD2 (7 bases). The CDR3 totals 18 residues. V was pared by 1 base and J by 0 bases, with 17 bases between. Per the germline V gene, CDR1 is SGHTA and CDR2 is FQGNSA.

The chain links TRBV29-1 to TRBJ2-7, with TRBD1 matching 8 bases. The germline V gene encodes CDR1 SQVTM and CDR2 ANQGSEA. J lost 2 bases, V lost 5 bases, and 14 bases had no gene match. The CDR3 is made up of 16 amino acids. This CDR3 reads CSVPHDPGTGPYEQYF. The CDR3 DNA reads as TGCAGCGTTCCTCATGACCCTGGGACAGGACCCTACGAGCAGTACTTC.

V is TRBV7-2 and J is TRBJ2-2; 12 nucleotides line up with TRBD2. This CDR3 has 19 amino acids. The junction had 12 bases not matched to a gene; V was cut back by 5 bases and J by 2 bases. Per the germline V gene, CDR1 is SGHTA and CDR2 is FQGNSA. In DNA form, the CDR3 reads TGTGCCAGCAGCCAGCGTCTACTAGCGGGGGGACGAAACACCGGGGAGCTGTTTTTT. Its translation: CASSQRLLAGGRNTGELFF.

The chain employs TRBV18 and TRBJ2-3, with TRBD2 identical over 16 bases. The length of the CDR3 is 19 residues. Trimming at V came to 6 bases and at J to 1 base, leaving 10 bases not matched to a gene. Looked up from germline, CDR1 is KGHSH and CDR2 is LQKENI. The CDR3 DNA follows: TGTGCCAGCTCCCATACGGGACTAGCGGGGGGGCTCGGCACAGATACGCAGTATTTT. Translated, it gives CASSHTGLAGGLGTDTQYF.

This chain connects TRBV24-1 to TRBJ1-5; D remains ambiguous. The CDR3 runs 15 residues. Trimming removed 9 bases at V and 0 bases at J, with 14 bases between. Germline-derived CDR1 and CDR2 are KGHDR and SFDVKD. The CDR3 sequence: CATAGRGTSNQPQHF. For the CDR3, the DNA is TGTGCCACCGCCGGCCGAGGAACTAGCAATCAGCCCCAGCATTTT.

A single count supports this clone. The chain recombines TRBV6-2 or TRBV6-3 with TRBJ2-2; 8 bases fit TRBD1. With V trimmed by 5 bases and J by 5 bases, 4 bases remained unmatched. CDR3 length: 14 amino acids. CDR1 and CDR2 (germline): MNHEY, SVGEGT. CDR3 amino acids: CASSKRTGTGELFF. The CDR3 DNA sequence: TGTGCCAGCAGTAAAAGGACAGGGACCGGGGAGCTGTTTTTT.

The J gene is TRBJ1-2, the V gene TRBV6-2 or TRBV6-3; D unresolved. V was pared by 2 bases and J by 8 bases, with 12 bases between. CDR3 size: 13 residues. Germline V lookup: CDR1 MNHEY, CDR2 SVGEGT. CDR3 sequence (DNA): TGTGCCAGCAGTTACCTTGGAGGGATCGGCTACACCTTC. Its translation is CASSYLGGIGYTF.

The CDR3 DNA reads as TGTGCCAGCAGCTTACGACCGGGACAGTCTAGGACCACAGATACGCAGTATTTT. Translating it yields CASSLRPGQSRTTDTQYF. The V and J genes are TRBV11-2 and TRBJ2-3; 7 bases fit TRBD1. Looked up from germline, CDR1 is SGHAT and CDR2 is FQNNGV. This CDR3 is built from 18 residues. J lost 2 bases, V lost 2 bases, and 13 bases had no gene match.

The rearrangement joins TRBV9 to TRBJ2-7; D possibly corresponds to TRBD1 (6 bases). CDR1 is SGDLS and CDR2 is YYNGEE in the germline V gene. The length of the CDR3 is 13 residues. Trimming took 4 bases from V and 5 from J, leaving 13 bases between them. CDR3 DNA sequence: TGTGCCAGCAGCTTTCGACAGGATAACGAGCAGTACTTC. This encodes CASSFRQDNEQYF.